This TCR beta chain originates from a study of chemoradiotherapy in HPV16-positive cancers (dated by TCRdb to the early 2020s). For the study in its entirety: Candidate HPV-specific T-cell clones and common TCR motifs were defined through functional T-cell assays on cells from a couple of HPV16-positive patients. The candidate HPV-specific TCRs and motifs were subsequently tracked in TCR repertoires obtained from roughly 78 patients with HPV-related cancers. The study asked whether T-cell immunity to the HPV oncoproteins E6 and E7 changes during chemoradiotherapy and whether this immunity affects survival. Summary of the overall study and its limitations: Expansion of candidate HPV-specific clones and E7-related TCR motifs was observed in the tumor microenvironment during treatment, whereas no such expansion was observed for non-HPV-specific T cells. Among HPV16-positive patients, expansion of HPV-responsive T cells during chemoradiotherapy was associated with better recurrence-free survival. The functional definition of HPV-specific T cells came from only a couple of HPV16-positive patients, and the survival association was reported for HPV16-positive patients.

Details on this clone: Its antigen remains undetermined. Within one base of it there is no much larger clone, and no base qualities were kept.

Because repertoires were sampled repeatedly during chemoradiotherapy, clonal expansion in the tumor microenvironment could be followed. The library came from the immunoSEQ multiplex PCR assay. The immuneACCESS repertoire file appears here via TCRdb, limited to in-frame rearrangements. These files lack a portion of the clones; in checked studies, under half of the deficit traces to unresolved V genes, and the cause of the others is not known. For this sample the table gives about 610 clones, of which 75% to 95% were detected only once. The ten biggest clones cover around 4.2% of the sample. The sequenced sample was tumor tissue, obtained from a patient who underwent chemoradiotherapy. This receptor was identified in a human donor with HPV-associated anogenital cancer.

CDR3 protein: CASSPDPDSINQPQHF. DNA sequence: TGCGCCAGCAGCCCCGACCCAGACAGTATCAATCAGCCCCAGCATTTT. The sequence joins TRBV5-1 to TRBJ1-5; the best D guess is TRBD1, with 5 bases matching. V was cut back by 4 bases and J by 3 bases, leaving a gap of 17 bases between them. CDR1 SGHRS and CDR2 YFSETQ were looked up in the germline V gene. The CDR3 runs 16 amino acids, cysteine and phenylalanine included. The sequence is cut down to CDR3 DNA, 48 bases in frame from base 1.